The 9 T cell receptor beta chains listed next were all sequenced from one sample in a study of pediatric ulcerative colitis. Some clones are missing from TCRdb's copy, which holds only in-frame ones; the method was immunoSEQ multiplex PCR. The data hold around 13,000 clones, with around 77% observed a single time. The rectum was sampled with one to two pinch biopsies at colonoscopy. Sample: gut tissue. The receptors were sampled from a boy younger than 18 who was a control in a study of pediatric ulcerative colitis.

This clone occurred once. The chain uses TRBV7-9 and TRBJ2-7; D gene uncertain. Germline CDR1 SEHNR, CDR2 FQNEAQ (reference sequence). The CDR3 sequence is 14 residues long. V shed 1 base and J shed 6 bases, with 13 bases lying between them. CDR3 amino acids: CASSLVGENAEQYF. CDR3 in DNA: TGTGCCAGCAGCTTAGTTGGGGAAAATGCCGAGCAGTACTTC.

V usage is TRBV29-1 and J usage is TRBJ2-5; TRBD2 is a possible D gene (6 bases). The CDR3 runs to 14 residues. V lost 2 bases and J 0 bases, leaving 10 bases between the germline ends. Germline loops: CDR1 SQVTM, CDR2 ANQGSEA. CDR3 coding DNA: TGCAGCGTTGAAAGGGGCGGGAACCAAGAGACCCAGTACTTC. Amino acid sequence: CSVERGGNQETQYF.

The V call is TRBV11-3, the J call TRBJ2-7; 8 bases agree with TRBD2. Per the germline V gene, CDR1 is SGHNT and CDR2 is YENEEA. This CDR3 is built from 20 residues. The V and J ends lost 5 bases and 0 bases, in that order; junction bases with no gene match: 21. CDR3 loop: CASSPGWMTREAPPSYEQYV. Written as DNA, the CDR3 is TGTGCCAGCAGCCCGGGGTGGATGACGCGGGAGGCCCCACCCTCCTACGAGCAGTACGTC.

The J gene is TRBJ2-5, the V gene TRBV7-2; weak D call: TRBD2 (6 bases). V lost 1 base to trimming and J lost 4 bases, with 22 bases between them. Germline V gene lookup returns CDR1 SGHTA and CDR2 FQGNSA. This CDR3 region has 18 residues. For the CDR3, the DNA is TGTGCCAGCAGCTTAGGGAGGGGAGGCAACCCAAAGGGAGAGACCCAGTACTTC. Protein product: CASSLGRGGNPKGETQYF.

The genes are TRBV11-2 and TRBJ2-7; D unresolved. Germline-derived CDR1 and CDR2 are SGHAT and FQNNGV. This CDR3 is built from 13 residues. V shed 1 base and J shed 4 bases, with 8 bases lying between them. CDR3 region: CASSLGVGYEQYF. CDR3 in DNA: TGTGCCAGCAGCTTAGGCGTGGGGTACGAGCAGTACTTC. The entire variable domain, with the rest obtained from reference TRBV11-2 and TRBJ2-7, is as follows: EAGVAQSPRYKIIEKRQSVAFWCNPISGHATLYWYQQILGQGPKLLIQFQNNGVVDDSQLPKDRFSAERLKGVDSTLKIQPAKLEDSAVYLCASSLGVGYEQYFGPGTRLTVT.

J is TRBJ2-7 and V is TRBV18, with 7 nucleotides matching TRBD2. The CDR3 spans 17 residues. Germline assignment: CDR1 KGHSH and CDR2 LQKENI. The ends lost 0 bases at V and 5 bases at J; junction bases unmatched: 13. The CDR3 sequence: CASSPPGGTLGSDEQYF. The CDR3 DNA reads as TGTGCCAGCTCACCACCGGGGGGGACTTTGGGCTCGGACGAGCAGTACTTC.

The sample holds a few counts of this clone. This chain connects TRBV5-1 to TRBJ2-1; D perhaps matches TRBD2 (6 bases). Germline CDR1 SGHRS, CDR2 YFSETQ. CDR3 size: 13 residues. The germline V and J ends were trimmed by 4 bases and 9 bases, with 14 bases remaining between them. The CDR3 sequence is CASSAGAEGEQFF. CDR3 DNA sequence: TGCGCCAGCAGCGCGGGCGCGGAGGGTGAGCAGTTCTTC.

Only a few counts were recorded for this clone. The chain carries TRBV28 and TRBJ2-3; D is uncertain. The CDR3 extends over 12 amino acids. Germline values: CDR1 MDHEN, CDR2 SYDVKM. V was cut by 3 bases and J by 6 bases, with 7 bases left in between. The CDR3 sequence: CASSFTTDTQYF. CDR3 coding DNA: TGTGCCAGCAGTTTCACGACGGATACGCAGTATTTT.

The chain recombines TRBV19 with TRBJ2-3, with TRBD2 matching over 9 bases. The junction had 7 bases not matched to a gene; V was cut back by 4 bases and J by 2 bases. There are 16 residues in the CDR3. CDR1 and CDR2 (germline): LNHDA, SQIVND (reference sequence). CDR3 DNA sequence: TGTGCCAGTAGTAGAGGGACTAGCCGCTCCACAGATACGCAGTATTTT. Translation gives CASSRGTSRSTDTQYF.